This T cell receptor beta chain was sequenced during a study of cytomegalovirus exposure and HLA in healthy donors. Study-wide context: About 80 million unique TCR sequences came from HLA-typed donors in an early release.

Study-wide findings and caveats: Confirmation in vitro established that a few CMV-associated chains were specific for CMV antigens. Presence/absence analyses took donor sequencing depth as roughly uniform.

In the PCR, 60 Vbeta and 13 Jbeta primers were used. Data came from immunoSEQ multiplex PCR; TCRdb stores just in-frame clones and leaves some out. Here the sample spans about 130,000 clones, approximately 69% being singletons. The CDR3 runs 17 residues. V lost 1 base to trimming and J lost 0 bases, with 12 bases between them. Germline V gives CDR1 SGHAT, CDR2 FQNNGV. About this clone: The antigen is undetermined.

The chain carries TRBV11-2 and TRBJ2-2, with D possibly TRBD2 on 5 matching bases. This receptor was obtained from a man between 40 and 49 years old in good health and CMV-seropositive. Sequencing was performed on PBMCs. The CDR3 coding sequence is TGTGCCAGCAGCTTAGTGTTTGCGCGGGCGAACACCGGGGAGCTGTTTTTT. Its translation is CASSLVFARANTGELFF.